Following are 31 T cell receptor beta chains from one sample sequenced in a study of T-cell reconstitution after alpha-beta-depleted transplantation in children. Unique molecular identifiers were used to barcode this TCRbeta library. TCRdb passed the PCR reads through MiXCR, listing each CDR3 protein once. The sample records around 25,000 distinct CDR3 sequences, 15% to 20% being singletons. Sequences were derived from PBMCs, mostly from graft donor cells, sampled 60 days after TCRalphabeta/CD19-depleted stem cell transplant. The source of these receptors is a male patient between 2 and 10 years old who had a stem cell transplant for acute lymphoblastic leukemia, so the T cells may come from the graft donor.

In its sample, this clonotype was seen many times. This chain uses TRBV28 with TRBJ2-5; 7 bases agree with TRBD1. This CDR3 contains 15 residues. Germline-derived CDR1 and CDR2 are MDHEN and SYDVKM. Trimming took 5 bases from V and 5 from J; bases not matched to a gene: 11. The CDR3 sequence is CASSQLGGWGETQYF. The CDR3 nucleotides read TGTGCCAGCAGTCAGCTAGGGGGCTGGGGCGAGACCCAGTACTTC.

The chain employs TRBV2 and TRBJ2-7; 7 nucleotides line up with TRBD2. With V trimmed by 6 bases and J by 2 bases, 1 base remained unmatched. The CDR3 runs 12 residues. Germline loops: CDR1 SNHLY, CDR2 FYNNEI. The CDR3 region has the DNA TGTGCCAGCAGGACTAGCCCCTACGAGCAGTACTTC. It codes for CASRTSPYEQYF.

V and J are TRBV20-1 and TRBJ1-5; D might be TRBD1 (5 bases). V was clipped by 4 bases and J by 3 bases, with 10 bases between them. Germline CDR1 and CDR2: DFQATT and SNEGSKA (reference sequence). The CDR3 is 13 residues long. The CDR3 protein is CSAKTGFNQPQHF. The CDR3 DNA reads TGCAGTGCTAAAACAGGTTTCAATCAGCCCCAGCATTTT.

This clonotype was counted a few times. The V call is TRBV4-3, the J call TRBJ1-1, with a tentative D call TRBD1 (5 bases). V was clipped by 5 bases and J by 0 bases, with 13 bases between them. Germline assignment: CDR1 LGHNA and CDR2 YSLEER. The CDR3 runs to 15 residues. The CDR3 nucleotides are TGCGCCAGCAGCGCCCAGGGCGTACTGAACACTGAAGCTTTCTTT. Translated: CASSAQGVLNTEAFF.

CDR3 loop: CASSLGKQGWSTEAFF. DNA for the CDR3: TGCGCCAGCAGCTTGGGGAAACAGGGTTGGTCCACTGAAGCTTTCTTT. The chain carries TRBV5-1 and TRBJ1-1; perhaps TRBD1 as D (6 bases). Per the germline V gene, CDR1 is SGHRS and CDR2 is YFSETQ. The V and J ends lost 0 bases and 4 bases respectively, with 16 bases between them. The CDR3 spans 16 residues.

This clonotype has only a few counts. This chain links TRBV7-8 with TRBJ2-3, with TRBD1 matching 8 bases. The V and J ends lost 3 bases and 7 bases, in that order; junction bases with no gene match: 12. The CDR3 length is 16 residues. CDR1 is SGHVS, CDR2 FQNEAQ, per germline. The CDR3 reads CASSFWTGLAGNTQYF. DNA of the CDR3: TGTGCCAGCAGCTTTTGGACAGGGCTGGCGGGAAATACGCAGTATTTT.

This clonotype showed up just a few times. V usage is TRBV3-1 and J usage is TRBJ2-3; D not certain. V lost 2 bases and J lost 2, with 8 bases in between. This CDR3 contains 14 residues. CDR1 is LGHDT and CDR2 is YNNKEL in the germline V gene (reference sequence). The CDR3, as DNA: TGTGCCAGCAGCCAATCCTCCCCCACAGATACGCAGTATTTT. It is translated as CASSQSSPTDTQYF.

This clonotype showed up just a few times. The chain has TRBV7-9 and TRBJ2-2, with a possible D match to TRBD2 (5 bases). V lost 10 bases to trimming and J lost 3 bases, with 15 bases between them. From germline, CDR1 is SEHNR and CDR2 FQNEAQ (reference sequence). This CDR3 is built from 14 residues. In DNA form, the CDR3 reads TGTGCCACCATATGGGTCGGGGACACCGGGGAGCTGTTTTTT. Translating gives CATIWVGDTGELFF.

The table lists this clonotype with a few counts. This CDR3 is CASSRRSGVSTGELFF. The CDR3 nucleotides are TGTGCCAGCAGCAGACGAAGCGGCGTAAGCACCGGGGAGCTGTTTTTT. This chain joins TRBV12-3 or TRBV12-4 and TRBJ2-2; D is perhaps TRBD2 (5 bases). The CDR3 runs to 16 residues. The V gene lost 6 bases and the J gene lost 4 bases, with 18 bases spanning the gap.

This clonotype was observed at least ten times. As DNA, the CDR3 is TGCGCCAGCAGTCGACAGGTCAACACCGGGGAGCTGTTTTTT. Its protein is CASSRQVNTGELFF. The rearrangement links TRBV10-1 to TRBJ2-2, with D perhaps TRBD1 (6 bases). The ends were cut back, 5 bases at V and 2 bases at J, with 9 bases in the middle. The CDR3 contains 14 residues. CDR1 WNHNN and CDR2 SYGVQD come from the germline V gene (reference sequence).

This clonotype is judged medium-sized. The rearrangement uses TRBV20-1 and TRBJ2-7, with 7 bases lining up with TRBD2. With 3 bases clipped from V and 4 bases from J, the junction kept 6 bases outside the gene matches. Germline V gives CDR1 DFQATT, CDR2 SNEGSKA (reference sequence). The CDR3 length is 13 residues. The CDR3 here is CSARKAGMYEQYF. In nucleotides, the CDR3 is TGCAGTGCTAGGAAAGCGGGAATGTACGAGCAGTACTTC.

The chain recombines TRBV3-1 with TRBJ2-1; D assignment may be TRBD1 or TRBD2 (5 bases each). Trimming left V 5 bases short and J 4 bases short, with 12 bases between. Germline values: CDR1 LGHDT, CDR2 YNNKEL (reference sequence). The CDR3 loop spans 14 amino acids. Here the CDR3 reads CASSSWDEYNEQFF. DNA of the CDR3: TGTGCCAGCAGCTCCTGGGACGAGTACAATGAGCAGTTCTTC.

In this sample, this clonotype turned up a few times. V and J are TRBV7-9 and TRBJ1-2; tentative D call: TRBD1 (6 bases). V dropped 5 bases and J dropped 2 bases, with 9 bases sitting between them. There are 13 residues in the CDR3. Germline V gene sequence: CDR1 SEHNR, CDR2 FQNEAQ (reference sequence). CDR3 DNA: TGTGCCAGCAGCCACGGACAGAACTATGGCTACACCTTC. As protein: CASSHGQNYGYTF.

The J gene is TRBJ1-1, the V gene TRBV12-3 or TRBV12-4, with D possibly TRBD1 on 6 matching bases. V was clipped by 0 bases and J by 5 bases, with 16 bases between them. This CDR3 has 16 amino acids. In nucleotides, the CDR3 is TGTGCCAGCAGTTTAGCGGCCGGGACATGGGGGACTGAAGCTTTCTTT. It is translated as CASSLAAGTWGTEAFF.

The V gene is TRBV5-5, the J gene TRBJ2-5; D possibly corresponds to TRBD2 (6 bases). CDR3 length: 14 residues. Germline V gene sequence: CDR1 SGHKS, CDR2 YYEKEE (reference sequence). Trimming removed 4 bases from V and 0 bases from J, with 10 bases in between. Written as DNA, the CDR3 is TGTGCCAGCAGCGGCGGGACGGACCAAGAGACCCAGTACTTC. It codes for CASSGGTDQETQYF.

The CDR3 nucleotides are TGCGCCAGCAGGCTGGGACAGTCCTACGAGCAGTACTTC. Its translation is CASRLGQSYEQYF. This chain links TRBV5-1 with TRBJ2-7, with 7 bases matching TRBD1. In germline, CDR1 is SGHRS, CDR2 YFSETQ. The CDR3 runs to 13 residues. J gave up 1 base and V 5 bases, and 3 bases lay outside the gene matches.

This chain links TRBV20-1 with TRBJ2-7, with TRBD1 matching over 8 bases. CDR1 DFQATT and CDR2 SNEGSKA come from the germline V gene (reference sequence). V lost 0 bases and J lost 4; bases outside the gene matches: 11. This CDR3 region has 16 residues. CDR3 sequence reads: CSAREPWTGSRYEQYF. The CDR3 DNA is TGCAGTGCTAGAGAGCCGTGGACAGGGAGTCGGTACGAGCAGTACTTC.

This clonotype was observed at least ten times. J is TRBJ2-5 and V is TRBV28; 8 nucleotides match TRBD2. The V gene's germline CDR1 is MDHEN and CDR2 SYDVKM. Trimming cost V 2 bases and J 5 bases; bases outside gene matches: 1. The length of the CDR3 is 13 residues. The chain's CDR3 is CASSLGGRETQYF. The CDR3 DNA is TGTGCCAGCAGTTTAGGCGGGAGGGAGACCCAGTACTTC. Full variable domain (remainder filled in from reference TRBV28 and TRBJ2-5): DVKVTQSSRYLVKRTGEKVFLECVQDMDHENMFWYRQDPGLGLRLIYFSYDVKMKEKGDIPEGYSVSREKKERFSLILESASTNQTSMYLCASSLGGRETQYFGPGTRLLVL.

In its sample, this clonotype was seen many times. The genes are TRBV21-1 and TRBJ1-3. TRBV21-1 corresponds to a pseudogene. The CDR3 runs 11 residues. The DNA of the CDR3 is TGTGCCAGCAGCAGGGGAAACACCATATATTTT. Amino acids: CASSRGNTIYF.

The chain combines TRBV10-2 with TRBJ2-7; 9 bases fit TRBD2. The CDR3 loop spans 13 amino acids. The V gene end was trimmed by 9 bases and the J gene end by 1 base; junction bases not matched to a gene: 4. Germline CDR1 is WSHSY and CDR2 is SAAADI. The CDR3 loop is CASGTSSSYEQYF. CDR3 coding DNA: TGCGCCAGTGGGACTAGCTCATCCTACGAGCAGTACTTC.

This clonotype was seen repeatedly, ten times or more. The chain combines TRBV12-3 or TRBV12-4 with TRBJ2-1; 13 nucleotides align to TRBD2. The CDR3 extends over 18 amino acids. Losses at the gene ends were 1 base for V and 4 bases for J; bases not matched to a gene: 7. Here the CDR3 reads CASSLGGTSGTPYNEQFF. The CDR3 DNA is TGTGCCAGCAGTTTAGGAGGGACTAGCGGGACGCCTTACAATGAGCAGTTCTTC.

This rearrangement joins TRBV5-1 to TRBJ2-5; TRBD1 or TRBD2 may be the D gene (5 bases each). There are 14 residues in the CDR3. Deletions cut 4 bases from V and 2 bases from J, with 12 bases between. Germline values: CDR1 SGHRS, CDR2 YFSETQ. The CDR3 nucleotides are TGCGCCAGCAGCCCGGGGACGGGGCAAGAGACCCAGTACTTC. Encoded protein: CASSPGTGQETQYF. Full variable domain (remainder filled in from reference TRBV5-1 and TRBJ2-5): KAGVTQTPRYLIKTRGQQVTLSCSPISGHRSVSWYQQTPGQGLQFLFEYFSETQRNKGNFPGRFSGRQFSNSRSEMNVSTLELGDSALYLCASSPGTGQETQYFGPGTRLLVL.

V gene TRBV11-2 combines with J gene TRBJ2-1; no clear D. The germline V gene encodes CDR1 SGHAT and CDR2 FQNNGV. V dropped 1 base and J dropped 9 bases, with 10 bases sitting between them. The CDR3 is made up of 13 amino acids. CDR3 protein: CASSLASRGEQFF. In DNA, the CDR3 is TGTGCCAGCAGCTTAGCGAGCAGAGGTGAGCAGTTCTTC.

V and J are TRBV7-9 and TRBJ1-1; TRBD1 matches 7 bases. CDR3 length equals 15 residues. Germline values: CDR1 SEHNR, CDR2 FQNEAQ (reference sequence). V shed 5 bases, J shed 4 bases, and the junction held 10 bases outside the gene matches. In nucleotides, the CDR3 is TGTGCCAGCAGCAGAGACCGGGACAGTGGCACTGAAGCTTTCTTT. Translation: CASSRDRDSGTEAFF.

This clonotype was counted between two and nine times. The chain joins TRBV5-1 to TRBJ2-7; no definite D call. Germline CDR1 SGHRS, CDR2 YFSETQ. The ends were cut back, 7 bases at V and 1 base at J, with 9 bases in the middle. This CDR3 comprises 12 residues. CDR3: CASGVGSYEQYF. CDR3 sequence (DNA): TGCGCCAGCGGGGTTGGTTCCTACGAGCAGTACTTC.

V gene TRBV7-2 combines with J gene TRBJ1-1; the D is unclear. The V gene's germline CDR1 is SGHTA and CDR2 FQGNSA. Trimming shortened V by 1 base and J by 5 bases, and 11 bases separated the two germline ends. The CDR3 is 14 amino acids. The CDR3 spells CASSLDRVMTEAFF. In nucleotides, the CDR3 is TGTGCCAGCAGCTTAGATAGGGTGATGACTGAAGCTTTCTTT.

This clonotype was found many times. This chain uses TRBV10-2 with TRBJ1-4; 7 bases are a match to TRBD1. Looked up from germline, CDR1 is WSHSY and CDR2 is SAAADI. V gave up 10 bases and J gave up 8 bases; unmatched junction bases: 10. This CDR3 is built from 13 residues. The CDR3 sequence: CAISTGPSEKLFF. DNA for the CDR3: TGCGCCATCTCGACAGGGCCTAGCGAAAAACTGTTTTTT.

The genes are TRBV5-1 and TRBJ1-4; D is perhaps TRBD1 (5 bases). The V end was cut by 2 bases, the J end by 8 bases, with 13 bases between. Germline V gene lookup returns CDR1 SGHRS and CDR2 YFSETQ. The CDR3 length is 14 residues. The CDR3 sequence is CASSFGGEEEKLFF. The DNA of the CDR3 is TGCGCCAGCAGCTTCGGAGGGGAGGAGGAAAAACTGTTTTTT. The full variable domain, its missing parts supplied by reference TRBV5-1 and TRBJ1-4, is KAGVTQTPRYLIKTRGQQVTLSCSPISGHRSVSWYQQTPGQGLQFLFEYFSETQRNKGNFPGRFSGRQFSNSRSEMNVSTLELGDSALYLCASSFGGEEEKLFFGSGTQLSVL.

This clonotype was observed a few times. V usage is TRBV3-1 and J usage is TRBJ2-1; D is uncertain. Trimming removed 3 bases at V and 8 bases at J, with 11 bases between. Germline V gene data show CDR1 as LGHDT and CDR2 as YNNKEL (reference sequence). The CDR3 sequence is 13 residues long. The CDR3 nucleotides are TGTGCCAGCAGCCATCTGACCCGATATGAGCAGTTCTTC. Translated, it gives CASSHLTRYEQFF.

The chain joins TRBV11-2 to TRBJ2-3, with unresolved D. The V gene's germline CDR1 is SGHAT and CDR2 FQNNGV. This CDR3 comprises 12 residues. With 1 base removed from V and 4 bases from J, the gap between germline ends came to 3 bases. CDR3 in amino acids: CASSLGSDTQYF. DNA of the CDR3: TGTGCCAGCAGCTTAGGGTCAGATACGCAGTATTTT.

The CDR3 DNA sequence: TGCAGTGCTAGAGCGTTCACAGCGGAAGGCTACACCTTC. Protein product: CSARAFTAEGYTF. The J gene is TRBJ1-2, the V gene TRBV20-1, with D unresolved. This CDR3 has 13 residues. Germline V gives CDR1 DFQATT, CDR2 SNEGSKA (reference sequence). V shed 1 base and J shed 8 bases, with 14 bases lying between them.